Listed below are T cell receptor beta chains from one sample, sequenced in a study of shared clonotypes between healthy human individuals. TCRdb keeps only in-frame clones here, not all; method: immunoSEQ multiplex PCR. Here the sample spans about 2.1 million clones, approximately 94% being singletons. The source material was naive CD8+ T cells from PBMCs. Receptors originate from a man in his late teens or twenties in good health. Some clones in this sample may be carry-over from other donors' samples. Both conserved end residues are part of each CDR3. Each record gives: clone size, D gene, V gene, J gene, CDR3 protein, CDR3 DNA. D genes are given only for firm matches. Part of the rows lack a size; the others show once, few, many or a class for expanded clones.

NA	NA	TRBV18	TRBJ1-1	CASSPQGPWIYEAFF	TGTGCCAGCTCACCTCAGGGCCCGTGGATTTATGAAGCTTTCTTT
NA	NA	TRBV4-1	TRBJ1-1	CASSEKRTGTEAFF	TGCGCCAGCAGTGAGAAACGAACGGGAACTGAAGCTTTCTTT
NA	TRBD2	TRBV7-3	TRBJ2-1	CASSSEPGLAGGPSYNEQFF	TGTGCCAGCAGCTCCGAACCGGGACTAGCGGGAGGGCCGTCCTACAATGAGCAGTTCTTC
NA	NA	TRBV7-8	TRBJ1-1	CASSRPRAGTEAFF	TGTGCCAGCAGCCGGCCAAGGGCTGGCACTGAAGCTTTCTTT
NA	NA	TRBV9	TRBJ2-3	CASSHSGFTDTQYF	TGTGCCAGCAGTCATAGCGGATTCACAGATACGCAGTATTTT
NA	NA	TRBV10-3	TRBJ2-7	CAISGTVFLEGEQYF	TGTGCCATCAGCGGGACTGTTTTTTTGGAGGGCGAGCAGTACTTC
NA	NA	TRBV9	TRBJ1-2	CASSANMGGEANYGYTF	TGTGCCAGCAGCGCCAACATGGGGGGCGAAGCTAACTATGGCTACACCTTC
NA	TRBD1	TRBV7-9	TRBJ2-7	CASSLAGTGAYEQYF	TGTGCCAGCAGCTTAGCCGGGACAGGAGCCTACGAGCAGTACTTC
NA	TRBD2	TRBV13	TRBJ2-2	CASSFGGRATGELFF	TGTGCCAGCAGCTTCGGTGGGAGGGCCACCGGGGAGCTGTTTTTT
NA	NA	TRBV23-1	TRBJ1-1	CASTPTPSNTEAFF	TGCGCCAGCACCCCGACACCTTCGAACACTGAAGCTTTCTTT
NA	NA	TRBV6-1	TRBJ1-2	CASNYGYTF	TGTGCCAGCAACTATGGCTACACCTTC
NA	NA	TRBV19	TRBJ2-1	CAGTQRNEQFF	TGTGCCGGGACGCAGAGGAATGAGCAGTTCTTC
NA	NA	TRBV10-1	TRBJ2-7	CASSESGTPWQYF	TGCGCCAGCAGTGAGTCCGGGACACCGTGGCAGTACTTC
NA	NA	TRBV2	TRBJ2-1	CARGGTYNEQFF	TGTGCCAGAGGGGGAACCTACAATGAGCAGTTCTTC
NA	TRBD2	TRBV11-2	TRBJ2-7	CASSLEAGDYEQYF	TGTGCCAGCAGCTTAGAGGCGGGGGACTACGAGCAGTACTTC
NA	NA	TRBV11-1	TRBJ2-5	CASSLLGRYQETQYF	TGTGCCAGCAGCTTACTGGGGCGCTACCAAGAGACCCAGTACTTC
NA	NA	TRBV5-1	TRBJ2-7	CASSLAPGRGEQYF	TGCGCCAGCAGCTTGGCCCCGGGCCGCGGCGAGCAGTACTTC
NA	NA	TRBV7-9	TRBJ2-2	CASREISLRDTGELFF	TGTGCCAGCAGGGAAATATCCTTACGGGACACCGGGGAGCTGTTTTTT
once	NA	TRBV13	TRBJ1-1	CASSTRSEAFF	TGTGCCAGCAGCACCCGCTCTGAAGCTTTCTTT
NA	NA	TRBV19	TRBJ2-7	CASSPRSRGIYEQYF	TGTGCCAGTAGTCCCAGATCGCGGGGCATCTACGAGCAGTACTTC
NA	NA	TRBV6-1	TRBJ2-1	CASSDLARVYEQFF	TGTGCCAGCAGTGATCTAGCCAGAGTCTATGAGCAGTTCTTC
NA	NA	TRBV7-6	TRBJ2-5	CASSSLATPQETQYF	TGTGCCAGCAGCTCCCTAGCGACACCCCAAGAGACCCAGTACTTC
NA	TRBD1	TRBV11-2	TRBJ2-3	CASSPWTGGTDTQYF	TGTGCCAGCAGCCCTTGGACAGGGGGCACAGATACGCAGTATTTT
NA	NA	TRBV11-2	TRBJ2-7	CASSLNARDEQYF	TGTGCCAGCAGCTTAAACGCCAGGGACGAGCAGTACTTC
NA	NA	TRBV6-8	TRBJ2-6	CASRVATGANVLTF	TGTGCCAGCAGAGTTGCTACTGGGGCCAACGTCCTGACTTTC
once	TRBD1	TRBV28	TRBJ2-2	CAIRQGANTGELFF	TGTGCCATCAGACAGGGCGCGAACACCGGGGAGCTGTTTTTT
NA	NA	TRBV19	TRBJ2-1	CASSPRDLFDNEQFF	TGTGCCAGTAGTCCCCGGGACTTGTTTGACAATGAGCAGTTCTTC
NA	NA	TRBV5-8	TRBJ2-7	CASSWTARGRGIYEQYF	TGTGCCAGCAGCTGGACCGCTCGGGGCAGGGGAATCTACGAGCAGTACTTC
NA	TRBD2	TRBV7-9	TRBJ2-1	CASSQPGLAGVFTYNEQFF	TGTGCCAGCAGCCAGCCGGGACTAGCGGGAGTCTTCACCTACAATGAGCAGTTCTTC
NA	TRBD2	TRBV28	TRBJ2-1	CASSHLRERDYNEQFF	TGTGCCAGCAGCCACCTTCGGGAGCGGGATTACAATGAGCAGTTCTTC
NA	NA	TRBV14	TRBJ2-1	CASSQVEGSYNEQFF	TGTGCCAGCAGCCAAGTTGAAGGCAGTTACAATGAGCAGTTCTTC
NA	NA	TRBV6-1	TRBJ1-5	CASWEKYQSNQPQHF	TGTGCCAGCTGGGAAAAGTATCAGAGCAATCAGCCCCAGCATTTT
NA	TRBD2	TRBV11-1	TRBJ2-1	CASSLTSGRAEFF	TGTGCCAGCAGCTTAACTAGCGGGAGGGCGGAGTTCTTC
NA	TRBD1	TRBV11-2	TRBJ2-7	CASSFSGQKTYEQYF	TGTGCCAGCAGCTTCTCGGGACAGAAAACCTACGAGCAGTACTTC
NA	NA	TRBV5-4	TRBJ2-7	CASRGTSYEQYF	TGTGCCAGCAGGGGGACCTCCTACGAGCAGTACTTC
NA	NA	TRBV28	TRBJ1-3	CASSFRLSGNTIYF	TGTGCCAGCAGTTTTCGGCTTTCTGGAAACACCATATATTTT
NA	NA	TRBV19	TRBJ2-2	CASSWGVQGLSGELFF	TGTGCCAGTAGTTGGGGGGTACAGGGTCTTTCCGGGGAGCTGTTTTTT
NA	NA	TRBV5-1	TRBJ2-7	CASSPDYEQYF	TGCGCCAGCAGCCCCGACTACGAGCAGTACTTC
NA	NA	TRBV13	TRBJ1-4	CASSSGPEDNEKLFF	TGTGCCAGCAGCTCAGGACCGGAAGATAATGAAAAACTGTTTTTT
NA	TRBD2	TRBV9	TRBJ2-4	CASSASGRDIQYF	TGTGCCAGCAGCGCTAGCGGGAGAGACATTCAGTACTTC
NA	NA	TRBV5-6	TRBJ2-7	CASGDRRYSYEQYF	TGTGCCAGCGGCGACAGACGCTACTCCTACGAGCAGTACTTC
once	NA	TRBV7-5	TRBJ1-4	CARSLVDRESNEKLFF	TGTGCCAGAAGCTTAGTTGACAGGGAGTCGAATGAAAAACTGTTTTTT
NA	NA	TRBV7-8	TRBJ2-7	CASSLVGGSYEQYF	TGTGCCAGCAGCTTAGTGGGGGGCTCCTACGAGCAGTACTTC
NA	TRBD1	TRBV2	TRBJ2-3	CASPEDRDIYDTQYF	TGTGCCAGCCCTGAGGACAGGGATATATACGATACGCAGTATTTT
NA	NA	TRBV27	TRBJ2-2	CASRVGGAGELFF	TGTGCCAGCAGGGTGGGGGGTGCCGGGGAGCTGTTTTTT